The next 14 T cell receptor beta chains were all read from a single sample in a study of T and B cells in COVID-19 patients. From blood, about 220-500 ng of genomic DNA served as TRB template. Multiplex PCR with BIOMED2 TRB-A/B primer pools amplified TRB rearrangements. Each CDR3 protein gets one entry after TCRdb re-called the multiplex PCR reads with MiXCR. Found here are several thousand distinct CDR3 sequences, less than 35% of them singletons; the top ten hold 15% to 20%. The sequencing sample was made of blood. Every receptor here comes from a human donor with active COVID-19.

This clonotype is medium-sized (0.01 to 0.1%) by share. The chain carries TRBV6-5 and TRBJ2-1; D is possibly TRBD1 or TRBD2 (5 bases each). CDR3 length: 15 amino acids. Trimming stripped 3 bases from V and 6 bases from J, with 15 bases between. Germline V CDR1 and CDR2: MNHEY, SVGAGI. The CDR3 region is CASSYGTLPGNEQFF. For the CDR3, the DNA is TGTGCCAGCAGTTATGGGACCCTCCCGGGCAATGAGCAGTTCTTC.

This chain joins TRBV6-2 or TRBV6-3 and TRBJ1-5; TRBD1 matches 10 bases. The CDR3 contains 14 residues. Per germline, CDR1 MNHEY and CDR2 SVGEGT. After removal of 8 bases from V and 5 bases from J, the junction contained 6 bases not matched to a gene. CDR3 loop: CASDRGQGDQPQHF. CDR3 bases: TGTGCCAGCGACCGAGGACAGGGGGATCAGCCCCAGCATTTT.

This CDR3 reads CASSRTGFYNEQFF. For the CDR3, the DNA is TGCGCCAGCAGCCGGACAGGGTTCTACAATGAGCAGTTCTTC. The chain has TRBV10-1 and TRBJ2-1, with 8 bases fitting TRBD1. J was trimmed by 3 bases and V by 6 bases; bases with no gene match: 4. The CDR3 length is 14 residues. CDR1 and CDR2 from the germline V gene are WNHNN and SYGVQD (reference sequence).

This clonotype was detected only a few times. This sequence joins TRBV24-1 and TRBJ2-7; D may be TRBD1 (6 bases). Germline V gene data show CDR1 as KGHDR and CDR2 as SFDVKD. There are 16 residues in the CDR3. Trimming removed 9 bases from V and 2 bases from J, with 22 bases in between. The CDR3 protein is CATGCYRDTMAYEQYF. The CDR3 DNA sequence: TGTGCCACCGGATGCTACCGGGACACCATGGCCTACGAGCAGTACTTC.

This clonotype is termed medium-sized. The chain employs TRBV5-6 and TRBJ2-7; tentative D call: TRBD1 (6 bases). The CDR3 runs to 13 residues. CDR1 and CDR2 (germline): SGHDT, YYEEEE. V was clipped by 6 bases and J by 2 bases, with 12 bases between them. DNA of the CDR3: TGTGCCAGCAACTCTTGGGACACCTACGAGCAGTACGTC. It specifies CASNSWDTYEQYV.

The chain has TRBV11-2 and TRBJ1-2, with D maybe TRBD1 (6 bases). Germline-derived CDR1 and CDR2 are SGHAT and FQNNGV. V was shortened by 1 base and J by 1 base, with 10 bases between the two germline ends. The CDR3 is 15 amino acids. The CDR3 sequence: CASSLGQQGNYGYTF. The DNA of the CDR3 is TGTGCCAGCAGCTTAGGACAACAGGGTAACTATGGCTACACCTTC.

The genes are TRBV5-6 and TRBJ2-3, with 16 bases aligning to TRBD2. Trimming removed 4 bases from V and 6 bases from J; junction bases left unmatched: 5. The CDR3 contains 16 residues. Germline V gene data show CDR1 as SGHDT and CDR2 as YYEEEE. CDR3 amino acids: CASSPGTSGGADTQYF. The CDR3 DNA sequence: TGTGCCAGCAGCCCAGGGACTAGCGGGGGGGCGGATACGCAGTATTTT. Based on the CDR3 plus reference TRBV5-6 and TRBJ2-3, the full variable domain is DAGVTQSPTHLIKTRGQQVTLRCSPKSGHDTVSWYQQALGQGPQFIFQYYEEEERQRGNFPDRFSGHQFPNYSSELNVNALLLGDSALYLCASSPGTSGGADTQYFGPGTRLTVL.

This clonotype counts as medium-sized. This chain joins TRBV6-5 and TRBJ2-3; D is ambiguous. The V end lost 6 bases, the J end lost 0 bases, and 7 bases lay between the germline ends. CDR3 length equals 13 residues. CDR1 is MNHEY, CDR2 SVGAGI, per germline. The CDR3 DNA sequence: TGTGCCAGCAGGCCACCTAGCACAGATACGCAGTATTTT. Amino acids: CASRPPSTDTQYF.

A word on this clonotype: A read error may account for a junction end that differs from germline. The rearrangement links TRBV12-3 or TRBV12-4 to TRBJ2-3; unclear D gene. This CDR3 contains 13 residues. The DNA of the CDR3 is TGCGCCAGCAGTCAAGGTAGCACAGATACGCAGTATTTT. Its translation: CASSQGSTDTQYF.

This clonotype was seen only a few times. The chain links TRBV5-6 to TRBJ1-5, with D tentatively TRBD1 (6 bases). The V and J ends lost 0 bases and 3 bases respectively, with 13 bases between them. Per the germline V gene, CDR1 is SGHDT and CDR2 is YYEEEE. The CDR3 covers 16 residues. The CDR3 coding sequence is TGTGCCAGCAGCTTGGGTGCGGGGGCCCCCAATCAGCCCCAGCATTTT. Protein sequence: CASSLGAGAPNQPQHF.

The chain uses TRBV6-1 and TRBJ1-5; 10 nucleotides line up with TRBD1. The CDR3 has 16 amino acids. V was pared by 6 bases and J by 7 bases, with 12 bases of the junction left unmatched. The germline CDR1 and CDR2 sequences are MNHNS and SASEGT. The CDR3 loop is CASSAGQGGGGQPQHF. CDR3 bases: TGTGCCAGCAGCGCTGGACAGGGGGGTGGGGGCCAGCCCCAGCATTTT.

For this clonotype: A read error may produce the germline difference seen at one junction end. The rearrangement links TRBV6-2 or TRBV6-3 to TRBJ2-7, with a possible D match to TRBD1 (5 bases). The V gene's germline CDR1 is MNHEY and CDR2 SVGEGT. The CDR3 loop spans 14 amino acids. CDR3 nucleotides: TGTGCCAGCAGTTACGGGGCCGCCGGCTACGTGCAGTACTTC. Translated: CASSYGAAGYVQYF.

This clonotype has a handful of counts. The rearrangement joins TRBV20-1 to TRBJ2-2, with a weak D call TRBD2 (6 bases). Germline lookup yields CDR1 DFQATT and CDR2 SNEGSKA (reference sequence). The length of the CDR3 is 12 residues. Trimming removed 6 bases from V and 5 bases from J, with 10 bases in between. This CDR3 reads CSAPGDTGELFF. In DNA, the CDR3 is TGCAGTGCCCCGGGGGATACCGGGGAGCTGTTTTTT.

CDR3 sequence reads: CASSEEGFGSPLHF. The CDR3 nucleotides are TGTGCCAGCAGTGAAGAGGGGTTCGGATCACCCCTCCACTTT. This sequence joins TRBV6-4 and TRBJ1-6, with TRBD1 as a possible D gene (5 bases). This CDR3 region has 14 residues. CDR1 is MRHNA and CDR2 is SNTAGT in the germline V gene. Deletions cut 3 bases from V and 10 bases from J, with 13 bases between.